Listed below are T cell receptor beta chains from one sample, sequenced in a study of T-cell reconstitution after alpha-beta-depleted transplantation in children. TCRdb re-derived calls from the PCR reads in MiXCR, one entry per CDR3 protein. The sample includes fewer than 550,000 distinct CDR3 sequences, approximately 10% of them seen just once. This specimen consisted of PBMCs, mostly from graft donor cells, obtained 180 days after TCRalphabeta/CD19-depleted stem cell transplant. Receptors were obtained from a female patient aged 2 to 10 who had a stem cell transplant for aplastic anemia, so the T cells may come from the graft donor. The CDR3 runs from the conserved cysteine through the conserved F or W. A D gene is named only where the DNA matches it firmly. Expanded clones get a size class; other rows say once, few or many, or leave the size out.

abundance,d_gene,v_gene,j_gene,CDR3aa,CDR3nt
few,NA,TRBV28,TRBJ1-4,CASSWGTGFGLFF,TGTGCCAGCAGTTGGGGTACAGGGTTCGGACTGTTTTTT
few,TRBD2,TRBV29-1,TRBJ2-5,CSVRGGWETQYF,TGCAGCGTCCGGGGGGGATGGGAGACCCAGTACTTC
NA,NA,TRBV20-1,TRBJ1-1,CSAPRGSWSEAFF,TGCAGTGCTCCGCGGGGCAGTTGGTCTGAAGCTTTCTTT
few,NA,TRBV6-1,TRBJ2-1,CASSEGLSSYNEQFF,TGTGCCAGCAGTGAGGGGCTCTCCTCCTACAATGAGCAGTTCTTC
NA,TRBD2,TRBV5-4,TRBJ2-2,CASSFPLAGTGELFF,TGTGCCAGCAGCTTTCCACTAGCGGGGACCGGGGAGCTGTTTTTT
NA,TRBD2,TRBV18,TRBJ2-1,CASSSRGSSGSSNEQFF,TGTGCCAGCTCATCAAGGGGCTCCAGCGGGAGCAGCAATGAGCAGTTCTTC
NA,NA,TRBV28,TRBJ2-2,CATSPGQGGELFF,TGTGCCACCTCTCCGGGGCAGGGCGGGGAGCTGTTTTTT
many,NA,TRBV29-1,TRBJ1-2,CSVEETGQRYGYTF,TGCAGCGTTGAAGAAACAGGTCAACGATATGGCTACACCTTC
many,NA,TRBV29-1,TRBJ2-5,CSVPWTGHRGKTQYF,TGCAGCGTGCCCTGGACAGGTCATCGGGGGAAGACCCAGTACTTC
NA,NA,TRBV3-1,TRBJ1-1,CASSQRGAGRIETEAFF,TGTGCCAGCAGCCAAAGGGGGGCAGGGAGGATTGAAACTGAAGCTTTCTTT
NA,NA,TRBV7-2,TRBJ2-7,CASSLAANFRDYEQYF,TGTGCCAGCAGCTTAGCAGCCAACTTCCGGGACTACGAGCAGTACTTC
few,NA,TRBV5-6,TRBJ2-1,CASSPMGVEQFF,TGTGCCAGCAGCCCTATGGGGGTTGAGCAGTTCTTC
many,NA,TRBV5-1,TRBJ2-3,CASSLASPSGTDTQYF,TGCGCCAGCAGCTTGGCCAGTCCTTCGGGCACAGATACGCAGTATTTT
few,TRBD1,TRBV9,TRBJ1-1,CASSPGQLGLYTEAFF,TGTGCCAGCAGCCCGGGACAGCTGGGGCTTTACACTGAAGCTTTCTTT
NA,NA,TRBV7-2,TRBJ1-2,CASSRRPGPNYGYTF,TGTGCCAGCAGCCGAAGGCCAGGGCCTAACTATGGCTACACCTTC
NA,TRBD2,TRBV4-1,TRBJ2-5,CASSQEGLASGSPREETQYF,TGCGCCAGCAGCCAAGAAGGGCTGGCTAGCGGGAGCCCCAGGGAAGAGACCCAGTACTTC
few,NA,TRBV6-1,TRBJ2-2,CASSTSGTGELFF,TGTGCCAGCAGTACCAGCGGCACCGGGGAGCTGTTTTTT
many,TRBD1,TRBV29-1,TRBJ2-7,CSVRTGVGLYYEQYF,TGCAGCGTTCGGACAGGGGTGGGACTTTACTACGAGCAGTACTTC
NA,NA,TRBV5-1,TRBJ2-2,CASSLGREPNTGELFF,TGCGCCAGCAGCTTGGGACGGGAACCGAACACCGGGGAGCTGTTTTTT
few,TRBD1,TRBV6-5,TRBJ2-1,CASSYYAGTGVVEQFF,TGTGCCAGCAGTTACTACGCCGGGACAGGGGTAGTAGAGCAGTTCTTC
NA,NA,TRBV10-2,TRBJ1-5,CASSETGLRGDQPQHF,TGCGCCAGCAGTGAGACAGGACTGAGGGGTGACCAGCCCCAGCATTTT
many,NA,TRBV6-5,TRBJ2-2,CASSYMSGSSIGELFF,TGTGCCAGCAGTTATATGAGCGGATCTAGTATCGGGGAGCTGTTTTTT
NA,TRBD1,TRBV4-3,TRBJ2-2,CASSQEPAAQGAVGELFF,TGCGCCAGCAGCCAAGAACCGGCGGCACAGGGGGCTGTGGGGGAGCTGTTTTTT
few,TRBD1,TRBV20-1,TRBJ2-7,CSARDRSGTGGGEQYF,TGCAGTGCTAGAGATCGAAGTGGGACAGGGGGAGGCGAGCAGTACTTC
many,TRBD1,TRBV28,TRBJ2-1,CASAAGQDKFF,TGTGCCAGCGCCGCGGGACAGGATAAGTTCTTC
medium-sized,TRBD2,TRBV12-3/TRBV12-4,TRBJ2-1,CASSLKAGDGQFF,TGTGCCAGCAGTTTAAAAGCGGGAGATGGGCAGTTCTTC
few,TRBD2,TRBV15,TRBJ2-3,CATSISGRVTDTQYF,TGTGCCACCAGCATTAGCGGGAGAGTCACAGATACGCAGTATTTT
NA,NA,TRBV5-4,TRBJ1-4,CASSLGLANEKLFF,TGTGCCAGCAGCTTGGGCCTAGCTAATGAAAAACTGTTTTTT
few,TRBD2,TRBV20-1,TRBJ2-5,CSAREFASGRTGETQYF,TGCAGTGCTAGAGAGTTTGCTAGCGGGAGGACCGGGGAGACCCAGTACTTC
many,TRBD1,TRBV7-2,TRBJ2-1,CASSLVRGRYNEQFF,TGTGCCAGCAGCTTAGTCAGGGGGCGTTACAATGAGCAGTTCTTC
NA,TRBD1,TRBV20-1,TRBJ2-5,CSAREGQGVRETQYF,TGCAGTGCTAGAGAGGGACAGGGAGTGCGGGAGACCCAGTACTTC
few,TRBD1,TRBV29-1,TRBJ1-2,CSVGQGVGYTF,TGCAGCGTTGGACAGGGGGTGGGCTACACCTTC
NA,NA,TRBV20-1,TRBJ2-2,CSASPPGLKRAGELFF,TGCAGTGCTAGTCCACCGGGGCTCAAAAGGGCAGGGGAGCTGTTTTTT
many,NA,TRBV7-3,TRBJ2-7,CASSLNVWGQTYEQYF,TGTGCCAGCAGCTTAAATGTCTGGGGGCAAACCTACGAGCAGTACTTC
few,NA,TRBV7-2,TRBJ1-4,CASSFGAEKLFF,TGTGCCAGCAGCTTTGGGGCAGAAAAACTGTTTTTT
many,TRBD1,TRBV7-2,TRBJ1-2,CASSLSRQGYGYTF,TGTGCCAGCAGCTTATCCCGACAGGGTTATGGCTACACCTTC
few,TRBD1,TRBV5-1,TRBJ2-2,CASSGRDSTGELFF,TGCGCCAGCAGCGGCCGGGACAGCACCGGGGAGCTGTTTTTT
many,TRBD2,TRBV24-1,TRBJ2-3,CATGTSGSGDTQYF,TGTGCCACGGGGACTAGCGGGAGTGGAGATACGCAGTATTTT
NA,NA,TRBV6-5,TRBJ1-3,CASSYSLGVSSGNTTYF,TGTGCCAGCAGTTACTCGTTAGGGGTCAGCTCTGGAAACACCACATATTTT
NA,NA,TRBV30,TRBJ1-6,CAWSLKNSPLHF,TGTGCCTGGAGCCTCAAGAATTCACCCCTCCACTTT
NA,TRBD1,TRBV6-1,TRBJ2-2,CASMRGRGFGTGELFF,TGTGCCAGCATGAGGGGGCGTGGATTTGGCACCGGGGAGCTGTTTTTT
few,TRBD1,TRBV11-2,TRBJ2-1,CASSFEPRTGRNEQFF,TGTGCCAGCAGCTTCGAACCTCGGACAGGGCGGAATGAGCAGTTCTTC
many,TRBD2,TRBV29-1,TRBJ2-1,CSVEDTGTTNEQFF,TGCAGCGTTGAAGATACCGGGACTACCAATGAGCAGTTCTTC
few,NA,TRBV6-5,TRBJ2-1,CASSNLHNEQFF,TGTGCCAGCAGCAACCTCCACAATGAGCAGTTCTTC
many,NA,TRBV2,TRBJ1-5,CASREGGGSNQPQHF,TGTGCCAGCAGAGAGGGCGGGGGTAGCAATCAGCCCCAGCATTTT
NA,NA,TRBV20-1,TRBJ1-2,CSARSGTLFDGYTF,TGCAGTGCTAGGTCCGGGACACTTTTCGATGGCTACACCTTC
few,NA,TRBV29-1,TRBJ1-1,CSGGRTGPFNTEAFF,TGCAGCGGGGGGAGAACAGGGCCTTTCAACACTGAAGCTTTCTTT